The rows below give T cell receptor beta chains drawn from one sample of a study of control samples from healthy donors and cancer patients. Here immunoSEQ multiplex PCR was the method, and the copy in TCRdb shows in-frame clones only, minus some. Of 90,000 to 95,000 clones listed, 70% to 90% are singletons. Sequencing was performed on blood. These receptors were obtained from a man aged 30-40 years in good health. CDR3s include the opening cysteine and the closing phenylalanine or tryptophan. The D gene is left open where the match is weak. Expanded clones get a size class; other rows say once, few or many, or leave the size out.

TRBV6-5	-	-	TRBJ2-7	TGTGCCAGCAGCGACAGGAACCTCTACGAGCAGTACTTC	CASSDRNLYEQYF
TRBV18	-	-	TRBJ2-4	TGTGCCAGCTCACCCGACAGGATAGCCAAAAACATTCAGTACTTC	CASSPDRIAKNIQYF
TRBV30	-	-	TRBJ1-1	TGTGCCTGGAGTGTATCTTTGAACACTGAAGCTTTCTTT	CAWSVSLNTEAFF
TRBV6-5	-	-	TRBJ1-1	TGTGCCAGCAAGAACAGGCTGAACACTGAAGCTTTCTTT	CASKNRLNTEAFF
TRBV28	-	TRBD1	TRBJ1-5	TGTGCCAGCAGTTCTACGACAGGGGTCAATCAGCCCCAGCATTTT	CASSSTTGVNQPQHF
TRBV7-8	few	-	TRBJ2-5	TGTGCCAGCAGCTTAGAGAAGGGGAGGCAGACCCAGTACTTC	CASSLEKGRQTQYF
TRBV6-1	-	-	TRBJ2-2	TGTGCCAGCAGTGACACCGGGACGGGGAACACCGGGGAGCTGTTTTTT	CASSDTGTGNTGELFF
TRBV24-1	-	-	TRBJ2-1	TGTGCCACCAGTTCCTCGAGCTCCTACAATGAGCAGTTCTTC	CATSSSSSYNEQFF
TRBV2	-	-	TRBJ1-1	TGTGCCAGCAGTGGTGGTGGGAACACTGAAGCTTTCTTT	CASSGGGNTEAFF
TRBV4-2	-	TRBD1	TRBJ1-1	TGTGCCAGCAGCCTCCAGGGGGGGGGCACTGAAGCTTTCTTT	CASSLQGGGTEAFF
TRBV7-2	-	-	TRBJ2-3	TGTGCCAGCAGCTTATATGCTGTGGGGGCAGATACGCAGTATTTT	CASSLYAVGADTQYF
TRBV2	-	TRBD2	TRBJ2-4	TGTGCCAGCAGTCCGGGACTAGGAGATTGGGTTCAGTACTTC	CASSPGLGDWVQYF
TRBV3-1/TRBV3-2	-	-	TRBJ1-1	TGTGCCAGCAGCCAGGGGAATGAAGGGAACACTGAAGCTTTCTTT	CASSQGNEGNTEAFF
TRBV28	-	-	TRBJ2-7	TGTGCCACAGCAGTTAGCGGCTCTGGGGCGTCTATTTTC	CATAVSGSGASIF
TRBV2	-	-	TRBJ2-7	TGTGCCAGCAGCGGGCTACTCTCCTACGAGCAGTACTTC	CASSGLLSYEQYF
TRBV7-8	-	TRBD1	TRBJ2-3	TGTGCCAGCAGCCCAAGGGGACAGAAATCAGATACGCAGTATTTT	CASSPRGQKSDTQYF
TRBV19	-	-	TRBJ1-6	TGTGCCAGTAGTAAGGAACAAAGAATTCCCTATAATTCACCCCTCCACTTT	CASSKEQRIPYNSPLHF
TRBV5-1	once	-	TRBJ2-7	TGCGCCAGCAGCTTGGGGGGGAGCTCCTACGAGCAGTACTTC	CASSLGGSSYEQYF
TRBV27	-	TRBD1	TRBJ2-7	TGTGCCAGCAGTTTAGTCCCGGACAGGGGTTACGAGCAGTACTTC	CASSLVPDRGYEQYF
TRBV21-1	many	-	TRBJ2-5	TGTGCCAGCAGCAAAGAAGAGACCCAGTACTTC	CASSKEETQYF